This T cell receptor (beta chain) comes out of a study of Tregs in tolerant kidney transplant recipients. Details on this clone: The antigen remains unidentified.

FACS sorting followed an approximately six-day coculture of CFSE-labeled recipient PBMCs with irradiated graft donor PBMCs. From germline, CDR1 is MNHEY and CDR2 SVGAGI. The CDR3 is 15 amino acids. The V end was cut by 0 bases, the J end by 3 bases, with 11 bases between. TCRdb keeps only in-frame clones here, not all; method: immunoSEQ multiplex PCR. The table lists around 15,000 clones, about 53% of them singletons, with about 3.3% in the top ten. Sequencing used CD4+ T cells from blood cultured with allogeneic cells, obtained before the transplant. This sequence joins TRBV6-5 and TRBJ1-2; no firm D call. This receptor was obtained from a human patient who received a combined kidney and bone marrow transplant. The chain's CDR3 is CASSYSWRGYYGYTF. The CDR3 DNA is TGTGCCAGCAGTTACTCGTGGCGGGGTTACTATGGCTACACCTTC.